This is a list of T cell receptor beta chains from one sample in a study of post-analysis software for immune sequencing data. TCRdb re-analysed the PCR reads in MiXCR, keeping a single row per CDR3 protein. The table has about 570,000 distinct CDR3 sequences, around 31% seen once; the top ten hold 5% to 6%. The sample consisted of blood. The receptors come from a girl younger than 18 with multiple sclerosis. Each CDR3 is given with its conserved first and last residue. Fields, in order: CDR3 length, V gene, D gene, clone size, J gene, CDR3 DNA, CDR3 protein. D genes are given only for firm matches. Rows may omit the clone size; those that give it use once, few, many or a size class.

length: 18
V: TRBV4-1
D: TRBD1
size: few
J: TRBJ2-4
DNA: TGCGCCAGCAGCCAAGACTTCCGGGACAGGAGTCGAAAAAACATTCAGTACTTC
CDR3: CASSQDFRDRSRKNIQYF

length: 12
V: TRBV7-9
D: .
size: .
J: TRBJ1-1
DNA: TGTGCCAGCAGCGCCGGACCCGGACGAGCTTTCTTT
CDR3: CASSAGPGRAFF

length: 14
V: TRBV20-1
D: .
size: .
J: TRBJ2-4
DNA: TGCAGTGCTAGGCAGACCCTAGCCAAAAACATTCAGTACTTC
CDR3: CSARQTLAKNIQYF

length: 15
V: TRBV4-1
D: TRBD1
size: .
J: TRBJ1-2
DNA: TGCGCCAGCAGCCAAGATCCAGGGGGTGACTATGGCTACACCTTC
CDR3: CASSQDPGGDYGYTF

length: 16
V: TRBV4-1
D: .
size: .
J: TRBJ2-5
DNA: TGCGCCAGCAGCCAAGATAGAGGGGCGAGGGGAGAGACCCAGTACTTC
CDR3: CASSQDRGARGETQYF

length: 13
V: TRBV5-1
D: .
size: few
J: TRBJ1-1
DNA: TGCGCCAGCAGCCAACCGCAGAGCACTGAAGCTTTCTTT
CDR3: CASSQPQSTEAFF

length: 15
V: TRBV20-1
D: .
size: few
J: TRBJ1-5
DNA: TGCAGTGCTAGAGATCCTCAAACCTTAAATCAGCCCCAGCATTTT
CDR3: CSARDPQTLNQPQHF

length: 14
V: TRBV7-9
D: TRBD2
size: few
J: TRBJ2-3
DNA: TGTGCCAGCAGCTCTACCGGGGGGGCAGATACGCAGTATTTT
CDR3: CASSSTGGADTQYF

length: 15
V: TRBV20-1
D: .
size: .
J: TRBJ1-1
DNA: TGCAGTGCTAGAGATATTAACGACTTGAACACTGAAGCTTTCTTT
CDR3: CSARDINDLNTEAFF

length: 14
V: TRBV27
D: .
size: .
J: TRBJ1-2
DNA: TGTGCCAGCAGTTTAAGTAATGGCAGGAGAGACTACACCTTC
CDR3: CASSLSNGRRDYTF

length: 12
V: TRBV29-1
D: .
size: .
J: TRBJ1-2
DNA: TGCAGCGTTGAAGTGGGGGGCTATGGCTACACCTTC
CDR3: CSVEVGGYGYTF

length: 15
V: TRBV5-1
D: TRBD2
size: few
J: TRBJ2-1
DNA: TGCGCCAGCAGCCCCACTAGCGGAGCGCGGAATGAGCAGTTCTTC
CDR3: CASSPTSGARNEQFF

length: 13
V: TRBV20-1
D: .
size: few
J: TRBJ1-2
DNA: TGCAGTGGCTTAAGTCCAGCTAACTATGGCTACACCTTC
CDR3: CSGLSPANYGYTF

length: 16
V: TRBV5-1
D: TRBD2
size: few
J: TRBJ2-5
DNA: TGCGCCAGCAGCTTGACTAGCGGGGCCTGGGTAGAGACCCAGTACTTC
CDR3: CASSLTSGAWVETQYF

length: 17
V: TRBV5-6
D: .
size: many
J: TRBJ2-1
DNA: TGTGCCAGCAGCTTGTCCCCTCGGATGACTTCCTACAATGAGCAGTTCTTC
CDR3: CASSLSPRMTSYNEQFF

length: 15
V: TRBV16
D: .
size: .
J: TRBJ1-1
DNA: TGTGCCAGCAGCCCCCCCCCGACAGGGAACACTGAAGCTTTCTTT
CDR3: CASSPPPTGNTEAFF

length: 15
V: TRBV7-2
D: .
size: few
J: TRBJ2-7
DNA: TGTGCCAGCAGCTTAGATGGGACAAATCCCTACGAGCAGTACTTC
CDR3: CASSLDGTNPYEQYF

length: 16
V: TRBV4-1
D: TRBD1
size: .
J: TRBJ1-2
DNA: TGCGCCAGCAGCCAAGATAGCCCAGGGGGGGACTATGGCTACACCTTC
CDR3: CASSQDSPGGDYGYTF

length: 15
V: TRBV5-1
D: TRBD2
size: few
J: TRBJ2-2
DNA: TGCGCCAGCAGCTTAACCCTAGCGGGGACCGGGGAGCTGTTTTTT
CDR3: CASSLTLAGTGELFF

length: 15
V: TRBV6-6
D: TRBD2
size: few
J: TRBJ2-3
DNA: TGTGCCAGCAGTTCTAGCGGGGGGGCTTCTAACAAGCAGTATTTT
CDR3: CASSSSGGASNKQYF

length: 15
V: TRBV5-1
D: .
size: .
J: TRBJ2-3
DNA: TGCGCCAGCAGCTTGTCGGGGGTTAGCACAGATACGCAGTATTTT
CDR3: CASSLSGVSTDTQYF

length: 15
V: TRBV7-2
D: TRBD2
size: .
J: TRBJ2-7
DNA: TGTGCCAGCAGCCTTGGACTAGCGGGACCCTACGAGCAGTACTTC
CDR3: CASSLGLAGPYEQYF

length: 11
V: TRBV21-1
D: .
size: few
J: TRBJ2-1
DNA: TGTGCCAGCTGCAGGACCGATGAGCAGTTCTTC
CDR3: CASCRTDEQFF

length: 14
V: TRBV28
D: .
size: once
J: TRBJ1-6
DNA: TGTGCCAGCACGGGGAGCTCCTATAATTCACCCCTCCACTTT
CDR3: CASTGSSYNSPLHF

length: 19
V: TRBV4-1
D: TRBD1
size: .
J: TRBJ1-6
DNA: TGCGCCAGCAGCCAAGATCGGAGACAGGGTGCCCCCAGGGGATCACCCCTCCACTTT
CDR3: CASSQDRRQGAPRGSPLHF

length: 16
V: TRBV9
D: TRBD2
size: .
J: TRBJ2-1
DNA: TGTGCCAGCAGCGTAGGGGTAGCGGGGGACCGTAATGAGCAGTTCTTC
CDR3: CASSVGVAGDRNEQFF

length: 14
V: TRBV15
D: .
size: .
J: TRBJ2-5
DNA: TGTGCCACCAGCAGAGATCGGGGGCCGGAGACCCAGTACTTC
CDR3: CATSRDRGPETQYF